What follows describes a single T cell receptor (beta chain). Its antigen is unidentified. The sample originates from a study of cytomegalovirus exposure and HLA in healthy donors. Amplification used 60 Vbeta primers and 13 Jbeta primers. Some clones are missing from TCRdb's copy, which holds only in-frame ones; the method was immunoSEQ multiplex PCR. The sample yields under 200,000 clones, roughly 68% seen once. Study observations and caveats: Despite most TCR sequences being rare, some public TCRs occurred in many donors. A likely sequencing artifact accounted for one observed cluster of highly shared sequence variants.

This CDR3 spans 14 amino acids. Germline CDR1 and CDR2: MNHEY and SMNVEV (reference sequence). The V segment lost 6 bases and the J segment 7 bases; nucleotides outside the gene matches: 6. Healthy bone marrow donors made up the cohort. Sequenced material: PBMCs. This chain uses TRBV27 with TRBJ1-4, with 9 bases that match TRBD1. This TCR derives from a woman aged 25-40 years in good health and CMV-seronegative. CDR3 amino acids: CASRRGTGSEKLFF. The CDR3 nucleotides are TGTGCCAGCAGAAGAGGGACAGGGAGTGAAAAACTGTTTTTT.